The clone carrying this TCR beta chain was seen a few times. Its antigen is still unknown. Each CDR3 protein gets one entry after TCRdb re-called the 5' RACE reads with MiXCR. Here the sample spans fewer than 450,000 distinct CDR3 sequences, approximately 30% being singletons. This record comes from a study of identical twins' blood T cells. Points from the study as a whole: Twins shared more top CDR3 clonotypes than unrelated donors did.

The V end lost 3 bases, the J end lost 15 bases, and 15 bases lay between the germline ends. Germline CDR1 MNHNS, CDR2 SASEGT. This CDR3 contains 12 residues. The sample was PBMCs. This clonotype was sampled from a woman aged 18 to 55 in good health. This rearrangement joins TRBV6-1 to TRBJ2-1; no definite D call. The CDR3 sequence: CASSDDWALLFF. The CDR3 coding sequence is TGTGCCAGCAGTGACGATTGGGCGCTTTTGTTCTTC.